This T cell receptor beta chain came from a study of cytomegalovirus exposure and HLA in healthy donors. The J segment lost 5 bases and the V segment lost 5 bases, leaving 6 bases of the junction unmatched. The CDR3 length is 16 residues. CDR1 and CDR2 (germline): MDHEN, SYDVKM. PCR used 60 Vbeta primers and 13 Jbeta primers. Libraries were prepared by immunoSEQ multiplex PCR; TCRdb keeps only in-frame clonotypes and omits some of them. Among around 120,000 clones listed, approximately 80% were seen once. As concerns this clone: The antigen remains unidentified.

Study-wide points: The classifier was said to identify cytomegalovirus status with high specificity and sensitivity. Follow-up analysis later connected one missense variant in DCLRE1C with trimming of TCR beta V- and J-genes. Researchers had no immune exposure information except CMV serostatus available.

The sample consisted of PBMCs. This sequence was found in a man in his late teens or twenties in good health and CMV-seronegative. The chain recombines TRBV28 with TRBJ2-2; TRBD1 agrees at 12 bases. The CDR3 DNA follows: TGTGCCAGCAGTACTTGGGACAGGGGGCGTACCGGGGAGCTGTTTTTT. Its translation is CASSTWDRGRTGELFF. Full variable domain (remainder filled in from reference TRBV28 and TRBJ2-2): DVKVTQSSRYLVKRTGEKVFLECVQDMDHENMFWYRQDPGLGLRLIYFSYDVKMKEKGDIPEGYSVSREKKERFSLILESASTNQTSMYLCASSTWDRGRTGELFFGEGSRLTVL.